Below, 20 T cell receptor beta chains from the same sample are listed, as sequenced in a study of shared clonotypes between healthy human individuals. Repertoires were generated with immunoSEQ multiplex PCR, while TCRdb's copy carries only in-frame clones and drops some. The sample shows over 850,000 clones, 70% to 80% of them seen only once. Sample: memory CD4+ T cells from PBMCs. Documented subset: CD45RA-negative fraction. The receptors derive from a man between 18 and 35 years old in good health. Some clones in this sample may be carry-over from other donors' samples.

The V gene is TRBV19, the J gene TRBJ2-6, with TRBD1 identical over 8 bases. The CDR3 totals 15 residues. The V and J ends lost 4 bases and 3 bases, in that order; junction bases with no gene match: 2. Per the germline V gene, CDR1 is LNHDA and CDR2 is SQIVND (reference sequence). The CDR3 DNA reads as TGTGCCAGTAGTACGGACAGGGTTGGGGCCAACGTCCTGACTTTC. It translates to CASSTDRVGANVLTF.

The chain recombines TRBV4-2 with TRBJ2-1, with a weak D call TRBD2 (5 bases). V was clipped by 1 base and J by 7 bases, with 11 bases between them. CDR1 LGHNA and CDR2 YNFKEQ come from the germline V gene. This CDR3 has 14 residues. CDR3 sequence: CASSQGGAQNEQFF. DNA of the CDR3: TGTGCCAGCAGCCAAGGGGGAGCTCAAAATGAGCAGTTCTTC.

The rearrangement uses TRBV2 and TRBJ2-7; D uncertain. The CDR3 is 15 amino acids. CDR1 and CDR2 (germline): SNHLY, FYNNEI. V was trimmed by 4 bases and J by 1 base, leaving 14 bases between them. The DNA of the CDR3 is TGTGCCAGCAGTGGAAGCCAGATTCCTTCCTACGAGCAGTACTTC. Translated: CASSGSQIPSYEQYF.

Notes on this clone: Since a much larger clone is just one base distant, this may be a read error. The V and J genes are TRBV4-1 and TRBJ2-1; D is perhaps TRBD2 (5 bases). The germline gives CDR1 MGHRA, CDR2 YSYEKL. The CDR3 sequence is 16 residues long. Between the trimmed V and J ends, which lost 0 bases and 1 base, there was a span of 10 bases. The CDR3 region has the DNA TGCGCCAGCAGCCAAGAGGACCGGGGTTCCTACAATGAGCAGTTCTTC. It codes for CASSQEDRGSYNEQFF.

This clone showed up just once. This chain joins TRBV28 and TRBJ2-7; D gene unclear. CDR1 is MDHEN, CDR2 SYDVKM, per germline. The length of the CDR3 is 16 residues. With 5 bases removed from V and 4 bases from J, the gap between germline ends came to 21 bases. The CDR3 here is CASSDPGHTPFYEQYF. In nucleotides, the CDR3 is TGTGCCAGCAGTGACCCTGGGCACACTCCGTTTTACGAGCAGTACTTC.

The J gene is TRBJ1-2, the V gene TRBV6-1; possible D gene TRBD1, 5 bases. Germline CDR1 and CDR2: MNHNS and SASEGT. V was pared by 4 bases and J by 8 bases, with 20 bases between. This CDR3 is 15 amino acids long. CDR3 sequence (DNA): TGTGCCAGCAGTGTAGTAGGGACCCTACTTCGGGGCTACACCTTC. The encoded protein is CASSVVGTLLRGYTF.

The rearrangement uses TRBV5-1 and TRBJ1-3; 7 nucleotides agree with TRBD1. This CDR3 spans 19 amino acids. Trimming took 4 bases from V and 0 from J; bases not matched to a gene: 16. CDR1 SGHRS and CDR2 YFSETQ come from the germline V gene. CDR3 region: CASSRAPRDSVVSGNTIYF. The CDR3 DNA reads as TGCGCCAGCAGCCGAGCCCCCCGGGACAGCGTAGTCTCTGGAAACACCATATATTTT.

The J gene is TRBJ2-4, the V gene TRBV6-5, with D tentatively TRBD2 (6 bases). Germline values: CDR1 MNHEY, CDR2 SVGAGI. The CDR3 is made up of 13 amino acids. V shed 6 bases and J shed 8 bases, with 14 bases lying between them. The CDR3 region is CASRSGVGDIQYF. The CDR3, as DNA: TGTGCCAGCAGATCGGGAGTTGGGGACATTCAGTACTTC.

The CDR3 DNA follows: TGTGCCAGCAGTCGATTTAGGGGTGGTGAGCAGCCCCAGCATTTT. Translated: CASSRFRGGEQPQHF. The chain recombines TRBV6-5 with TRBJ1-5; weak D call: TRBD1 (5 bases). Germline V gene data show CDR1 as MNHEY and CDR2 as SVGAGI. CDR3 length: 15 amino acids. Between the trimmed V and J ends, which lost 5 bases and 7 bases, there was a span of 18 bases.

Notes on this clone: This sequence is one base from a far larger clone and is likely a read error. DNA of the CDR3: TGTGCCAGCAGCCAATACGGAGGCAGCCTGGACACTGAAGCTTTCTTT. Translation: CASSQYGGSLDTEAFF. The chain combines TRBV14 with TRBJ1-1; D gene uncertain. The ends were cut back, 2 bases at V and 3 bases at J, with 16 bases in the middle. CDR1 and CDR2 from the germline V gene are SGHDN and FVKESK. The CDR3 spans 16 residues.

This rearrangement joins TRBV7-8 to TRBJ2-7; possible D gene TRBD2, 6 bases. Trimming removed 0 bases from V and 3 bases from J, with 21 bases in between. The CDR3 length is 18 residues. Germline CDR1 SGHVS, CDR2 FQNEAQ. The CDR3 sequence: CASSLASLRGTSSYEQYF. The CDR3, as DNA: TGTGCCAGCAGCTTAGCTTCGTTACGGGGAACTAGCAGCTACGAGCAGTACTTC.

At least ten counts were recorded for this clone. CDR3 sequence reads: CASSEPGTTNTGELFF. The CDR3 nucleotides are TGTGCCAGCAGTGAACCCGGGACAACGAACACCGGGGAGCTGTTTTTT. This chain connects TRBV2 to TRBJ2-2, with D maybe TRBD1 (6 bases). This CDR3 spans 16 amino acids. Trimming left V 2 bases short and J 0 bases short, with 10 bases between. Germline V gene lookup returns CDR1 SNHLY and CDR2 FYNNEI.

V is TRBV9 and J is TRBJ2-1; 9 positions match TRBD1. Germline V gene lookup returns CDR1 SGDLS and CDR2 YYNGEE. Trimming at V came to 4 bases and at J to 2 bases, leaving 4 bases not matched to a gene. This CDR3 contains 15 residues. Written as DNA, the CDR3 is TGTGCCAGCAGCCAACGGACAGGGGCCTACAATGAGCAGTTCTTC. Translation: CASSQRTGAYNEQFF.

The chain's CDR3 is CASGLTGITYEQYF. CDR3 sequence (DNA): TGTGCCAGCGGGTTAACCGGGATAACCTACGAGCAGTACTTC. The chain uses TRBV28 and TRBJ2-7, with D tentatively TRBD2 (5 bases). V dropped 8 bases and J dropped 2 bases, with 16 bases sitting between them. Germline V gene sequence: CDR1 MDHEN, CDR2 SYDVKM. The CDR3 length is 14 residues.

The chain uses TRBV5-1 and TRBJ1-1; D remains unclear. CDR1 is SGHRS, CDR2 YFSETQ, per germline. This CDR3 is built from 14 residues. V lost 4 bases, J lost 0 bases, and 10 bases lay in between. The CDR3 is CASSRSRMNTEAFF. CDR3 bases: TGCGCCAGCAGCAGGAGCAGAATGAACACTGAAGCTTTCTTT.

A few counts support this clone. The identical CDR3 is also encoded by other nucleotide sequences in the sample. The chain employs TRBV29-1 and TRBJ2-5; a weak D match, TRBD1 (6 bases). This CDR3 has 11 amino acids. Germline-derived CDR1 and CDR2 are SQVTM and ANQGSEA. Deletions cut 2 bases from V and 5 bases from J, with 6 bases between. The CDR3 region has the DNA TGCAGCGTTGAAACAGGGGAGACCCAGTACTTC. It codes for CSVETGETQYF.

This clone was detected once. V usage is TRBV7-2 and J usage is TRBJ1-2; D possibly corresponds to TRBD1 (5 bases). The germline V gene encodes CDR1 SGHTA and CDR2 FQGNSA. The CDR3 is 15 residues long. V lost 4 bases, J lost 4 bases, and 16 bases lay in between. CDR3 sequence reads: CASSSWVGQFYGYTF. The CDR3 DNA is TGTGCCAGCAGCTCCTGGGTGGGGCAGTTCTATGGCTACACCTTC.

The chain joins TRBV5-6 to TRBJ1-5; weak D call: TRBD1 (5 bases). Germline CDR1 is SGHDT and CDR2 is YYEEEE. Trimming pared 0 bases from V and 4 bases from J, leaving 11 bases between. The CDR3 is made up of 15 amino acids. The CDR3 nucleotides read TGTGCCAGCAGCTTGGCTCGCCAGGGTAATCAGCCCCAGCATTTT. As protein: CASSLARQGNQPQHF.

The chain combines TRBV2 with TRBJ1-5; no firm D call. Trimming stripped 3 bases from V and 0 bases from J, with 9 bases between. Germline CDR1 and CDR2: SNHLY and FYNNEI. The CDR3 loop spans 15 amino acids. The DNA for the CDR3 is TGTGCCAGCAGTGACGGGGTCCCTAGCAATCAGCCCCAGCATTTT. It specifies CASSDGVPSNQPQHF.

In its sample, this clone was seen once. This chain joins TRBV2 and TRBJ2-3; 9 nucleotides agree with TRBD2. The germline gives CDR1 SNHLY, CDR2 FYNNEI. This CDR3 is built from 16 residues. V was pared by 6 bases and J by 4 bases, with 11 bases of the junction left unmatched. CDR3 in amino acids: CASRARRREGSDTQYF. Written as DNA, the CDR3 is TGTGCCAGCAGGGCCCGACGGCGGGAGGGATCAGATACGCAGTATTTT. Full variable domain (missing parts from reference TRBV2 and TRBJ2-3): EPEVTQTPSHQVTQMGQEVILRCVPISNHLYFYWYRQILGQKVEFLVSFYNNEISEKSEIFDDQFSVERPDGSNFTLKIRSTKLEDSAMYFCASRARRREGSDTQYFGPGTRLTVL.